The TCR beta chain under discussion was sequenced for a study of T cells in Graves' hyperthyroidism and ophthalmopathy (dated by TCRdb to between 2019 and 2020). At the level of the whole study: Peripheral blood samples were taken at initial diagnosis, before any treatment was given. To identify TCR V-J signatures that set the groups apart, the researchers used a discovery cohort of 100 patients, made up of fewer than 50 with Graves' ophthalmopathy and 55 to 65 with stable Graves' hyperthyroidism. Whether ophthalmopathy could be predicted prospectively was tested in an independent validation cohort made up of 18 hyperthyroidism patients plus 17 patients who later progressed to ophthalmopathy. The approximately 98 discovery patients were randomly divided into training and test sets at a 7:3 ratio. The study also compared thyroid tissue and blood T-cell repertoires from several Graves' hyperthyroidism patients. Following sampling, methimazole starting at 30 mg daily was given to hyperthyroidism patients, and high-dose intravenous methylprednisolone was given to ophthalmopathy patients. TCR Vbeta CDR3 sequencing of 120 to 150 peripheral blood samples (under 45 ophthalmopathy, 70 to 85 hyperthyroidism and around 17 progressor patients) is reported in the paper.

The research as a whole found: In validation, the model predicted progression to ophthalmopathy with approximately 69% sensitivity and approximately 72% specificity, a median of 6.5 months before onset. Sample size was not statistically predetermined, and investigators were not blinded to group allocation. Most expanded thyroid clonotypes (frequency above 0.001) were also detected in blood, a finding suggesting that blood repertoires may reflect thyroid immune responses. In cross-validation, a model built on a 13 V-J signature told ophthalmopathy apart from stable hyperthyroidism with just under 90% sensitivity and 81% to 82% specificity, and in testing the same model reached 80%/75%.

The TCR beta CDR3 regions were amplified from RNA transcripts. The TCR CDR3 was subjected to a first round of RT-PCR using the HTBI primer set and the Qiagen OneStep RT-PCR kit. Libraries were constructed in a second round of multiplex PCR, after which size selection and purification were performed. Sequencing of the libraries was done on an Illumina HiSeq2000 using paired-end 100 bp reads. Per the source publication's procedure: SOAPnuke was used to process the raw data, throwing out any read that contained adapters or uncalled bases, had a mean Phred below 15, or lacked an exact constant-primer or identifier match. COPE v1.2.5 was used to merge the high-quality paired reads, and each unique nucleotide sequence was defined as a clonotype. MiTCR v1.1 was used to align clonotypes to the IMGT TRBV, TRBD and TRBJ reference segments. The analysis included only V-J combinations with a frequency above 0.0001, which together covered over 98% of the repertoires. A TCS score was defined as the ratio of F50 (clonal expansion) to E x V (chaos), with BLOSUM62-based TCRdist applied between CDR3 peptides within each V-J. Welch's t-statistics and random forest reduced 500 to 650 V-J features to about 13, which were used in a naive Bayes classifier (R e1071). TCRdb ran its own pipeline on the public reads, namely fastp trimming at Q25 and MiXCR clone calling, and kept in-frame beta chains. Each CDR3 protein gets just one entry, which takes the most common genes and DNA from the rows behind it. In this record, the V and J calls reflect TCRdb's handling and not the investigators' own analysis. Recorded for this sample are 380,000 or so distinct CDR3 sequences; approximately 12% of them occurred a single time. Of the sample, roughly 20% falls within the top ten clones.

Turning to this clonotype: Its antigen is not yet known. Within one base of it there is no much larger clone, and no base qualities were kept.

Hyperthyroidism patients were newly diagnosed, with disease duration under 2 months, and aged 18 to 65 years. Exclusion was applied to patients with uncontrolled infections, other autoimmune diseases, pregnancy or lactation. Diagnoses relied on clinical symptoms, serum thyroxine and TRAb, thyroid ultrasound and orbital computed tomography. Blood from progressor patients was drawn when they were first diagnosed with hyperthyroidism, before any ophthalmopathy symptoms appeared. Ficoll-Paque density gradient centrifugation was used to isolate PBMCs from 10 ml of fresh peripheral blood. Progressor patients were first diagnosed with Graves' hyperthyroidism and then developed ophthalmopathy during follow-up. Trizol reagent was used to extract total RNA, and RNA quality was then checked on an Agilent 2100 Bioanalyzer. At the junction V is shortened by 0 bases and J by 10 bases, with 13 bases in between. CDR1 and CDR2 (KGHSH, LQKENI) derive from the germline V gene. The CDR3 has 14 amino acids, counting the end cysteine and phenylalanine. CDR3 DNA is the only sequence kept; it has 42 bases, read in frame from the first base.

The clonotype comes from a man younger than 40 with Graves' hyperthyroidism that later progressed to Graves' ophthalmopathy. Sequenced: blood. The sequence links TRBV18 to TRBJ2-1; the D gene cannot be resolved reliably. The bases are TGTGCCAGCTCACCACCTAGTGTCTCCAGGGAGCAGTTCTTC. It specifies CASSPPSVSREQFF.